This TCR beta chain came from a study of T cell responses to AZD1222 COVID-19 vaccine (dated by TCRdb to the early 2020s). Looking at the study overall: AZD1222 recipients with second doses at about 4 weeks or about 12 weeks were pooled, because spike-specific TCR depth and breadth did not differ between schedules. TCR sequencing covered fewer than 250 trial participants: 200 to 220 given two doses of AZD1222 and approximately 26 given two doses of MenACWY control vaccine. Trial participants were enrolled into age subgroups of 18-55, 56-69 and 70-plus years, which contained about 150, 27 and 61 TCR-sequenced participants, respectively.

The CDR3 regions of human TCRbeta chains were analyzed by immunosequencing. In the source study's methods: Repertoire TCRs were checked for matches against a reference library of SARS-CoV-2-specific TCRs that had been generated using the MIRA antigen-specificity platform. Breadth meant the fraction of unique TCRs that were SARS-CoV-2-associated, whereas depth meant the fraction of total T cells that were SARS-CoV-2-associated. Using the MIRA data, each spike-specific TCR was mapped to the spike region that the TCR reacts to and placed in a CD4 or CD8 class. Log10-transformed breadth and depth values were compared by one-way ANOVA with Sidak's multiple comparisons tests. As stored in TCRdb, this immuneACCESS dataset retains in-frame rearrangements with V and J assigned. A fraction of the clones does not appear; measured against another copy, unresolved V genes explain less than half of the discrepancy, and the remainder lacks a known reason. The DNA gave D and trimming, while V, J and clone size come from that table. Present in this sample are more than 70,000 clones, 80% to 90% of which were seen just once. More than 10% of the sample comes from the top ten.

This clone was seen a handful of times. The clone's antigen remains unknown. No qualities accompany the bases; no much larger clone lies one base away. The intended sense of this specimen's time point label: baseline before first vaccination. Samples from vaccinated people were obtained from the UK trials COV001 and COV002, which included a single-blind randomized controlled phase 2/3 trial of AZD1222 (ChAdOx1 nCoV-19) in healthy adults. Trial participant PBMC samples were collected at day 0 and day 28 after the second dose for TCRbeta chain sequencing. General findings and caveats noted by the study authors: Reportedly, almost half of the unique spike-specific TCRs recognized epitopes lying outside the regions that are mutated in the B.1.351 and B.1.1.7 variants. Because no day 14 peak-response samples were available, the repertoires could be characterized only after the peak T cell response. Conclusions about previously exposed vaccinees are limited, since just a handful of AZD1222 recipients were seropositive for SARS-CoV-2 at baseline. Spike-specific TCR breadth and depth rose significantly after two AZD1222 doses compared with day 0 and with MenACWY recipients. The 56-69-year group was small, and its depth increase did not reach significance, likely because of low power. Most participants were white British and females outnumbered males, and the authors suggested that clonal diversity may have been underestimated. The vaccine-associated CD4 TCRs covered the entire spike protein, and the dominant responses fell in regions 160-218 and 743-854.

The sample consisted of peripheral blood, taken on day 0 of AZD1222 vaccination. The sequence came from an adult in good health.

The DNA sequence reads TGTGCCACCAGCAGGGCCGGGACAGCACAAGAGACCCAGTACTTC. Its product reads: CATSRAGTAQETQYF. The chain was built from TRBV15 and TRBJ2-5; a stretch of 7 junction bases matches TRBD1. The CDR3 runs 15 amino acids, cysteine and phenylalanine included. The DNA shown is the 45-base CDR3, in frame from base 1. Relative to germline, V is missing 3 bases and J is missing 2 bases, with 6 bases of the junction outside any gene match. Reading the germline V gene (reference sequence) gives CDR1 LNHNV and CDR2 YYDKDF.